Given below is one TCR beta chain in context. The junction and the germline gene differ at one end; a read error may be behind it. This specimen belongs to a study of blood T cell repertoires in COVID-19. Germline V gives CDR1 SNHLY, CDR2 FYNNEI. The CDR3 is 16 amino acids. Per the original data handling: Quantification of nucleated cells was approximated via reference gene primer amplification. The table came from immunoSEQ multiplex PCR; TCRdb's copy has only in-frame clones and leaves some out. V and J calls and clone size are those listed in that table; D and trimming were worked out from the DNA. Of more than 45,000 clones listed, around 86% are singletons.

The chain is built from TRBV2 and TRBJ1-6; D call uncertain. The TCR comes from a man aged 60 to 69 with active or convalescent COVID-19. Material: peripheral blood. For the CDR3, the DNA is TGTGCCACCAGTCAAGGGCCAATCACCAATAATTCACCCCTCCACTTT. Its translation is CATSQGPITNNSPLHF. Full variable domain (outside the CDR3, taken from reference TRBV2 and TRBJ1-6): EPEVTQTPSHQVTQMGQEVILRCVPISNHLYFYWYRQILGQKVEFLVSFYNNEISEKSEIFDDQFSVERPDGSNFTLKIRSTKLEDSAMYFCATSQGPITNNSPLHFGNGTRLTVT.